The TCR beta chain under discussion was sequenced for a study of T-cell memory formation after mild COVID-19. Study information: The TCR clusters were mostly specific to one donor.

Comment on this clonotype: Its specificity is not known.

Sample barcodes and UMIs were carried by the TCR alpha and TCR beta cDNA libraries that 5'RACE generated with constant-segment primers. TCRdb re-analysed the 5' RACE reads in MiXCR, keeping a single row per CDR3 protein. The sample lists some 330,000 distinct CDR3 sequences, 21% seen once, with roughly an eighth in the top ten. CDR1 and CDR2 (germline): SGHAT, FQNNGV. This CDR3 has 14 residues. With 5 bases removed from V and 7 bases from J, the gap between germline ends came to 17 bases. Study findings and constraints: Some clones that responded were present in memory (sampled pre-infection), which suggests cross-reactive memory joined.

The J gene is TRBJ1-1, the V gene TRBV11-2; possible D gene TRBD1, 6 bases. The sequenced material came from PBMCs or a T cell subset sorted from them (not recorded which). This receptor was identified in an adult woman who had mild COVID-19 (a few samples of this study predate the infection). Cell type and time point are not known. The chain's CDR3 is CASSTDPRQVEAFF. As DNA, the CDR3 is TGTGCCAGCAGCACCGATCCCCGACAGGTTGAAGCTTTCTTT.